These 4 T cell receptor beta chains came from one sample sequenced in a study of tumor-infiltrating lymphocytes in oesophageal squamous cell carcinoma. TCRdb re-derived calls from the PCR reads in MiXCR, one entry per CDR3 protein. The table has over 20,000 distinct CDR3 sequences, around 34% seen once. Sequenced: esophageal tumor tissue. All receptors derive from a female donor with esophageal squamous cell carcinoma.

In its sample, this clonotype was seen once. Here the CDR3 omits its conserved ending phenylalanine or tryptophan, so a read error is the likely source. Because the CDR3's place on the DNA is in doubt, the DNA is left out and the CDR3 is given as listed by TCRdb. The chain uses TRBV7-3 and TRBJ1-6; TRBD1 reflects the table's D call only, with no check against the DNA. Germline assignment: CDR1 SGHTA and CDR2 FQGTGA. The CDR3 has 16 amino acids, counting both end residues. The CDR3 region is CASSFSTGMNEQFFGP.

This rearrangement joins TRBV24-1 to TRBJ2-7; TRBD1 might be the D (5 bases). The J call may be mistaken, given a closer DNA end match to TRBJ2-5. CDR3 length: 13 residues. The germline CDR1 and CDR2 sequences are KGHDR and SFDVKD. CDR3 sequence reads: CATSVMGRETQYF. CDR3 DNA sequence: TGTGCCACCAGTGTAATGGGGCGAGAGACCCAGTACTTC.

This chain joins TRBV11-2 and TRBJ2-7, with D tentatively TRBD1 (6 bases). The germline V gene encodes CDR1 SGHAT and CDR2 FQNNGV. The CDR3 totals 14 residues. The CDR3 DNA is TGTGCCAGCAGCTTAGGGCAGGGGACCATCGAGCAGTTCGTC. The encoded protein is CASSLGQGTIEQFV.

V and J are TRBV11-1 and TRBJ2-2; D ambiguous. Trimming stripped 1 base from V and 2 bases from J, with 8 bases between. CDR1 is SGHAT and CDR2 is FQDESV in the germline V gene (reference sequence). The CDR3 covers 15 residues. The CDR3 nucleotides read TGTGCCAGCAGCTTAGGGTACGGTAACACCGGGGAGCTGTTTTTT. Translation: CASSLGYGNTGELFF.